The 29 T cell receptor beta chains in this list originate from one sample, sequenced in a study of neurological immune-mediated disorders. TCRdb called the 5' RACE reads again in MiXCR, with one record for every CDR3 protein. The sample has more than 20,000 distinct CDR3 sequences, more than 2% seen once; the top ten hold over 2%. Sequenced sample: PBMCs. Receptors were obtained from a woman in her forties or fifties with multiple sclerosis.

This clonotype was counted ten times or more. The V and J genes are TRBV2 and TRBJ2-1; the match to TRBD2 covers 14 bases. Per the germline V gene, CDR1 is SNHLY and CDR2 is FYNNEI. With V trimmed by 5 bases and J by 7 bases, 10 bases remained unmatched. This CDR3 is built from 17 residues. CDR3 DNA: TGTGCCAGCAGTCGAAGACTAGCGGGAGGGCCAGTGAATGAGCAGTTCTTC. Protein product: CASSRRLAGGPVNEQFF.

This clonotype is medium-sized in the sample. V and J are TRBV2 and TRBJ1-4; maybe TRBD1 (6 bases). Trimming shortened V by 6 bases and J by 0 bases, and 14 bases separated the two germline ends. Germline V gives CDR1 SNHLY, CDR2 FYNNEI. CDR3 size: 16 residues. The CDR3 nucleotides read TGTGCCAGCAGGAAAATGACAGGCGCAACTAATGAAAAACTGTTTTTT. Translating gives CASRKMTGATNEKLFF.

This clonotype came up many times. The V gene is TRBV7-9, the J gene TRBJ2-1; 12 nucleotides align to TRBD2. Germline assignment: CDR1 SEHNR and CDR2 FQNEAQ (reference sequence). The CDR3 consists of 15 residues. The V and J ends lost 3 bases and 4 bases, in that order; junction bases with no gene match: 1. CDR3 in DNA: TGTGCCAGCAGCTTCGGACTAGCGGGATACAATGAGCAGTTCTTC. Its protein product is CASSFGLAGYNEQFF.

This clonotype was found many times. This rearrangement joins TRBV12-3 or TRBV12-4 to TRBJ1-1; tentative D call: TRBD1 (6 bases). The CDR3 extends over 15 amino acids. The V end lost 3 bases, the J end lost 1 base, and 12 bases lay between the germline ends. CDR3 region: CASSFPLTGNTEAFF. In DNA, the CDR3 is TGTGCCAGCAGTTTCCCTTTGACAGGGAACACTGAAGCTTTCTTT.

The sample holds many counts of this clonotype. DNA of the CDR3: TGTGCCAGCAGCCAAGCTGCGACAGGTACCTCTGGGGCCAACGTCCTGACTTTC. The encoded protein is CASSQAATGTSGANVLTF. The chain links TRBV3-1 to TRBJ2-6; a possible D gene is TRBD1 (6 bases). CDR1 and CDR2 from the germline V gene are LGHDT and YNNKEL (reference sequence). V lost 1 base to trimming and J lost 0 bases, with 13 bases between them. The CDR3 contains 18 residues.

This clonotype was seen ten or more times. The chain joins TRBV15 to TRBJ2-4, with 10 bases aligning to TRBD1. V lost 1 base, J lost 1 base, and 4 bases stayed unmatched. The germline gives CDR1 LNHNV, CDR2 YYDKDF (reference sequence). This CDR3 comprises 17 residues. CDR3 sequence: CATSRAPGQGAKNIQYF. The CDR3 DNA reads TGTGCCACCAGCAGAGCTCCGGGACAGGGGGCCAAAAACATTCAGTACTTC. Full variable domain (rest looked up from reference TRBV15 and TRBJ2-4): DAMVIQNPRYQVTQFGKPVTLSCSQTLNHNVMYWYQQKSSQAPKLLFHYYDKDFNNEADTPDNFQSRRPNTSFCFLDIRSPGLGDTAMYLCATSRAPGQGAKNIQYFGAGTRLSVL.

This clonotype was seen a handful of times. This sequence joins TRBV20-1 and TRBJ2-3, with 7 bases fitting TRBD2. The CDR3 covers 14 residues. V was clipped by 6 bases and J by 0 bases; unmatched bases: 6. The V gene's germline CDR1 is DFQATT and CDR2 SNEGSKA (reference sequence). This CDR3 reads CSAPLAFSTDTQYF. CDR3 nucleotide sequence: TGCAGTGCGCCACTAGCGTTTAGCACAGATACGCAGTATTTT.

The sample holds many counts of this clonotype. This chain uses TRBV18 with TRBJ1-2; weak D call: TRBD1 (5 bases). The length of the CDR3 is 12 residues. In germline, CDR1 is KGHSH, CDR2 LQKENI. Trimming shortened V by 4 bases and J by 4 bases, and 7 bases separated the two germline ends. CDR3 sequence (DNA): TGTGCCAGCTCACTAGACAGCTATGGCTACACCTTC. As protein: CASSLDSYGYTF. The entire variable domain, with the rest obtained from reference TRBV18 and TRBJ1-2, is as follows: NAGVMQNPRHLVRRRGQEARLRCSPMKGHSHVYWYRQLPEEGLKFMVYLQKENIIDESGMPKERFSAEFPKEGPSILRIQQVVRGDSAAYFCASSLDSYGYTFGSGTRLTVV.

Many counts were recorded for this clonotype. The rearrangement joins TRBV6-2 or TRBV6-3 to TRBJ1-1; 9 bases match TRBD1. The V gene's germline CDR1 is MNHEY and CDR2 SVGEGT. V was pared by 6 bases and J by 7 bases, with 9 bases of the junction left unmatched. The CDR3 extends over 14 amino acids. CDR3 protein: CASSRGQGPSEAFF. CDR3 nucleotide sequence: TGTGCCAGCAGCCGGGGACAGGGACCGAGTGAAGCTTTCTTT.

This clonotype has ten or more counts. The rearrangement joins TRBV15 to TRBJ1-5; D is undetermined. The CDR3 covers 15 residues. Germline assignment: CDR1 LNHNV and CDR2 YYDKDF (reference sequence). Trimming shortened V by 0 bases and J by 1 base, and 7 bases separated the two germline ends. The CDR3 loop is CATSRDPGSNQPQHF. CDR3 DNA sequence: TGTGCCACCAGCAGAGATCCGGGCAGCAATCAGCCCCAGCATTTT.

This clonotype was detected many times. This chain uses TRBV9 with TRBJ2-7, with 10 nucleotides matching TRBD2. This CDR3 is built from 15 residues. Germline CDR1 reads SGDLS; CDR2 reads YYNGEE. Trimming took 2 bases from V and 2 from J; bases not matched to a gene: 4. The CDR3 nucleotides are TGTGCCAGCAGCGTTGGACTAGCGGTCACCTACGAGCAGTACTTC. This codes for CASSVGLAVTYEQYF.

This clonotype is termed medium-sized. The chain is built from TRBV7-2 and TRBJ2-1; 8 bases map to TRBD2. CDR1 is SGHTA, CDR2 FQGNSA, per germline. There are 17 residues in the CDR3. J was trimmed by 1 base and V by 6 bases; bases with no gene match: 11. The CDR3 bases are TGTGCCAGCAGGCTCCTGACTAGCGAGTCATCCTACAATGAGCAGTTCTTC. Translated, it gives CASRLLTSESSYNEQFF.

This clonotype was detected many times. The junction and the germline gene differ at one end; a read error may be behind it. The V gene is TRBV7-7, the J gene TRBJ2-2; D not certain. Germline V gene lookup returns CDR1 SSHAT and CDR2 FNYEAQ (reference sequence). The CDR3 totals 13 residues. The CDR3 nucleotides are TGTGCTAGCAGCTTTGGGGACACCGGGGAGCTGTTTTTT. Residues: CASSFGDTGELFF.

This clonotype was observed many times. The DNA for the CDR3 is TGTGCCAGCAGTCTCCTAGGCGGGAGCACAGATACGCAGTATTTT. It codes for CASSLLGGSTDTQYF. The chain employs TRBV6-5 and TRBJ2-3, with a possible D match to TRBD2 (5 bases). This CDR3 has 15 amino acids. The V gene's germline CDR1 is MNHEY and CDR2 SVGAGI. V shed 5 bases and J shed 0 bases, with 12 bases lying between them.

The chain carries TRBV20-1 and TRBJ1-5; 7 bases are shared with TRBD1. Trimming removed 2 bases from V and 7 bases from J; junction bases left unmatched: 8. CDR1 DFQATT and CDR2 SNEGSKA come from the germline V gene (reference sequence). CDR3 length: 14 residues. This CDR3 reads CSARTTGWEQPQHF. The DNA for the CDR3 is TGCAGTGCTAGAACGACAGGGTGGGAACAGCCCCAGCATTTT.

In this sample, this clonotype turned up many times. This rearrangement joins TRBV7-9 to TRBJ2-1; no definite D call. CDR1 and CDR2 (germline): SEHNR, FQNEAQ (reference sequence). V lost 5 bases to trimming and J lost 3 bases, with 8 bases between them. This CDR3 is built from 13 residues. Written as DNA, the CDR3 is TGTGCCAGCAGCAATCTCGTCTACAATGAGCAGTTCTTC. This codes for CASSNLVYNEQFF.

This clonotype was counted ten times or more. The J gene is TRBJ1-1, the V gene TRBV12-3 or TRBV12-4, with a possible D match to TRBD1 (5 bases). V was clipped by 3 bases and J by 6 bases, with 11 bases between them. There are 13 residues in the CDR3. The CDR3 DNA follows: TGTGCCAGCAGTTTCACCGGGGGGGCTGAAGCTTTCTTT. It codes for CASSFTGGAEAFF.

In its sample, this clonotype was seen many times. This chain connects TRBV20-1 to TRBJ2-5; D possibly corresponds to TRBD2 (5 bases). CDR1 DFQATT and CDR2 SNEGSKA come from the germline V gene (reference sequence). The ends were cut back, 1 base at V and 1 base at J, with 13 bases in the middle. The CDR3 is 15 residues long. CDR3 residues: CSARAVQRSQETQYF. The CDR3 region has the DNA TGCAGTGCTAGAGCTGTCCAGCGGAGCCAAGAGACCCAGTACTTC.

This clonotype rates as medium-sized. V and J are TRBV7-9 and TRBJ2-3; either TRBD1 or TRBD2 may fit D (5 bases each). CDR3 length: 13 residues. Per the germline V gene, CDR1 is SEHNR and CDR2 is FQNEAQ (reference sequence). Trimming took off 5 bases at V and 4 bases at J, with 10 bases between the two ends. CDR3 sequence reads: CASSPRGPDTQYF. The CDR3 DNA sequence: TGTGCCAGCAGCCCAAGGGGACCAGATACGCAGTATTTT.

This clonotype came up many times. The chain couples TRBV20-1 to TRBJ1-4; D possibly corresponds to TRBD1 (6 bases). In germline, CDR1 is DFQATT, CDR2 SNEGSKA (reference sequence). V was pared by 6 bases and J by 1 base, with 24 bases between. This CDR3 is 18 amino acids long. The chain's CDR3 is CSAKPSTGYRKTNEKLFF. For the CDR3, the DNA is TGCAGTGCCAAACCCTCAACAGGGTATCGCAAAACTAATGAAAAACTGTTTTTT.

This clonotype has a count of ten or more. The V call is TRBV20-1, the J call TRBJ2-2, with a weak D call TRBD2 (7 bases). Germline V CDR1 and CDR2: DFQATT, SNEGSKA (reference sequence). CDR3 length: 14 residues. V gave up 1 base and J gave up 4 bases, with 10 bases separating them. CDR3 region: CSARGEGVTGELFF. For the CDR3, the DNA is TGCAGTGCTAGAGGGGAGGGGGTCACCGGGGAGCTGTTTTTT.

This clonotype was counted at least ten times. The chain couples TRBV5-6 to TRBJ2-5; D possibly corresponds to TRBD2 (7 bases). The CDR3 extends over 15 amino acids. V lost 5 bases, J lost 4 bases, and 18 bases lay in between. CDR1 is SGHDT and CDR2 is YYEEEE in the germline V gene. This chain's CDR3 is CASRGPGGAGETQYF. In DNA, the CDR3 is TGTGCCAGCAGGGGCCCTGGGGGGGCTGGAGAGACCCAGTACTTC. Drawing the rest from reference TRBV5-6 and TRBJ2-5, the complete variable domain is DAGVTQSPTHLIKTRGQQVTLRCSPKSGHDTVSWYQQALGQGPQFIFQYYEEEERQRGNFPDRFSGHQFPNYSSELNVNALLLGDSALYLCASRGPGGAGETQYFGPGTRLLVL.

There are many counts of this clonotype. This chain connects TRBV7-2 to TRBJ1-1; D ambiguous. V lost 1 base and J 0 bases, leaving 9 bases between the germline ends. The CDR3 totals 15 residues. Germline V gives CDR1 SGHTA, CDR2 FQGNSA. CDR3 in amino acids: CASSLDSGLNTEAFF. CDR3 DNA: TGTGCCAGCAGCTTAGACTCCGGCCTGAACACTGAAGCTTTCTTT. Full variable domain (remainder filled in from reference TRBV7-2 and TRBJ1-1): GAGVSQSPSNKVTEKGKDVELRCDPISGHTALYWYRQSLGQGLEFLIYFQGNSAPDKSGLPSDRFSAERTGGSVSTLTIQRTQQEDSAVYLCASSLDSGLNTEAFFGQGTRLTVV.

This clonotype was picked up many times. In DNA form, the CDR3 reads TGTGCCAGCAGTTCAGACAGGCACTATGGCTACACCTTC. Encoded protein: CASSSDRHYGYTF. The chain joins TRBV6-5 to TRBJ1-2; D is possibly TRBD1 (6 bases). The CDR3 spans 13 residues. Trimming took 4 bases from V and 3 from J, leaving 9 bases between them. Per germline, CDR1 MNHEY and CDR2 SVGAGI.

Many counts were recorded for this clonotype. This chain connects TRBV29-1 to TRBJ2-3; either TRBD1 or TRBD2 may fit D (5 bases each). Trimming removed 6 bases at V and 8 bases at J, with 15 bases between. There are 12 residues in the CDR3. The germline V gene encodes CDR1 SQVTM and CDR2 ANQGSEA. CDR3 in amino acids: CSVDLGEGTQYF. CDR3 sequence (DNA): TGCAGCGTAGATCTGGGGGAAGGTACGCAGTATTTT.

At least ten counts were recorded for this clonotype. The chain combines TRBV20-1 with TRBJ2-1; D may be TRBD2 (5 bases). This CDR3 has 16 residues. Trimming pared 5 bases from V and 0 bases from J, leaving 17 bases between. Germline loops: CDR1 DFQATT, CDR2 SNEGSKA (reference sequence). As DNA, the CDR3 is TGCAGTGCTCCGAGAGCGGATATCAGCTCCTACAATGAGCAGTTCTTC. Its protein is CSAPRADISSYNEQFF.

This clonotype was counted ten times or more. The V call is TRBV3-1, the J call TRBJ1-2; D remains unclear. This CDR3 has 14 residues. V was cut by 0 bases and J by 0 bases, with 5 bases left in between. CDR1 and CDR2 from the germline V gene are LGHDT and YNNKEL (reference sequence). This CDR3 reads CASSQEGPNYGYTF. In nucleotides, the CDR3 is TGTGCCAGCAGCCAAGAGGGCCCTAACTATGGCTACACCTTC.

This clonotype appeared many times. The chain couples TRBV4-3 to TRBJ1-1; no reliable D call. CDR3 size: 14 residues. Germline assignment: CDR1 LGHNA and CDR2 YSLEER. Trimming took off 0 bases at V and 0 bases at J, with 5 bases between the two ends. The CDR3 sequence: CASSQDIMNTEAFF. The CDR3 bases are TGCGCCAGCAGCCAAGACATCATGAACACTGAAGCTTTCTTT.

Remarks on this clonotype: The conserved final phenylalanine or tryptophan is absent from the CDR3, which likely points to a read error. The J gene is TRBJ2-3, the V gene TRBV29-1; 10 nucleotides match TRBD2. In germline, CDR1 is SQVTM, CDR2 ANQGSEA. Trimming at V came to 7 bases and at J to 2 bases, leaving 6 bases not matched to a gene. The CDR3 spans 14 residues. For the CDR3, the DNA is TGCAGCGCCCGAAGCGGGAGGGTCACAGATACGCAGTATAAT. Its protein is CSARSGRVTDTQYN.